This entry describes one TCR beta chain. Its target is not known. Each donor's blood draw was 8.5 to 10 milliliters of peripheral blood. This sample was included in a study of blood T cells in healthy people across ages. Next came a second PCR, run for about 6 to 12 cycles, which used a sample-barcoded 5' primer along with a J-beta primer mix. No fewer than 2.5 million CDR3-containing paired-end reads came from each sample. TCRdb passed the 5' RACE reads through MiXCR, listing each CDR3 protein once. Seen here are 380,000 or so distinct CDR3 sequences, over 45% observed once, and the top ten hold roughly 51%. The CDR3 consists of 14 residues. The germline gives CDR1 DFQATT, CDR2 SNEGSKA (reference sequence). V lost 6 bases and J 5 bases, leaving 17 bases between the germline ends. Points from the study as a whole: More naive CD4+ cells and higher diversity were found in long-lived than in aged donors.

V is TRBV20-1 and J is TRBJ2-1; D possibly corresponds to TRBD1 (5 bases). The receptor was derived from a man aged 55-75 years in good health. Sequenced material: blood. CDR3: CSADTRKSDNEQFF. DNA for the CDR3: TGCAGTGCGGACACAAGAAAGTCAGACAATGAGCAGTTCTTC.